Listed below are T cell receptor beta chains from one sample, sequenced in a study of PD-L1 blockade in urothelial cancer. This table comes from immunoSEQ multiplex PCR, and its TCRdb copy is limited to in-frame clones, with some not included. The sample comprises some 120,000 clones, less than 85% of which are singletons, and 3.2% rests with the top ten. The input for sequencing was PBMCs, taken around atezolizumab (anti-PD-L1) treatment. The receptors were gathered from a man between 45 and 60 years old with urothelial cancer. Each CDR3 is given with its conserved first and last residue. The D gene is left open where the match is weak. Clone size appears in some rows only: once, few, many, or a class for an expanded clone.

v_call: TRBV4-1
clone_size: NA
d_call: NA
j_call: TRBJ2-2
cdr3_nt: TGCGCCAGCAGCCCACTATCGACCCCGAACACCGGGGAGCTGTTTTTT
cdr3_aa: CASSPLSTPNTGELFF

v_call: TRBV5-1
clone_size: few
d_call: TRBD1
j_call: TRBJ2-7
cdr3_nt: TGCGCCAGCAGCCAGGGACAGGGTCAGGAGCAGTACTTC
cdr3_aa: CASSQGQGQEQYF

v_call: TRBV14
clone_size: NA
d_call: NA
j_call: TRBJ2-1
cdr3_nt: TGTGCCAGCAGCCAAGGCAGGGTGAACAATGAGCAGTTCTTC
cdr3_aa: CASSQGRVNNEQFF

v_call: TRBV7-9
clone_size: NA
d_call: TRBD1
j_call: TRBJ2-5
cdr3_nt: TGTGCCAGCAGCCGGGACAGGACTCGGGAGACCCAGTACTTC
cdr3_aa: CASSRDRTRETQYF

v_call: TRBV7-8
clone_size: NA
d_call: NA
j_call: TRBJ2-1
cdr3_nt: TGTGCCAGCAGCTTAGCACGCCAGTACAATGAGCAGTTCTTC
cdr3_aa: CASSLARQYNEQFF

v_call: TRBV28
clone_size: few
d_call: NA
j_call: TRBJ1-6
cdr3_nt: TGTGCCAGCACCTTGGGGACATCACCCCTCCACTTT
cdr3_aa: CASTLGTSPLHF

v_call: TRBV6-1
clone_size: NA
d_call: NA
j_call: TRBJ2-3
cdr3_nt: TGTGCCAGCAGTGGACGGGTGCGGGTCCGGGGGGATACGCAGTATTTT
cdr3_aa: CASSGRVRVRGDTQYF

v_call: TRBV6-1
clone_size: NA
d_call: NA
j_call: TRBJ2-2
cdr3_nt: TGTGCCAGCACCCGCGCTTACACCGGGGAGCTGTTTTTT
cdr3_aa: CASTRAYTGELFF

v_call: TRBV4-2
clone_size: NA
d_call: NA
j_call: TRBJ2-7
cdr3_nt: TGTGCCAGCAGTCGGGACTTAGGGTACGAGCAGTACTTC
cdr3_aa: CASSRDLGYEQYF

v_call: TRBV18
clone_size: NA
d_call: TRBD2
j_call: TRBJ2-7
cdr3_nt: TGTGCCAGCTCACCAGTACCCCGACTAGCGGAGACATACGAGCAGTACTTC
cdr3_aa: CASSPVPRLAETYEQYF

v_call: TRBV6-1
clone_size: NA
d_call: NA
j_call: TRBJ2-3
cdr3_nt: TGTGCCAGCAGTCGGGACTCGGGCACAGATACGCAGTATTTT
cdr3_aa: CASSRDSGTDTQYF

v_call: TRBV9
clone_size: NA
d_call: NA
j_call: TRBJ1-1
cdr3_nt: TGTGCCAGCAGCGTAGAATTCGGAGGCGCTGAAGCTTTCTTT
cdr3_aa: CASSVEFGGAEAFF

v_call: TRBV29-1
clone_size: NA
d_call: NA
j_call: TRBJ2-1
cdr3_nt: TGCAGCGTTGAGGGGTCTAGCGTCTCCCCCTCCTACAATGAGCAGTTCTTC
cdr3_aa: CSVEGSSVSPSYNEQFF

v_call: TRBV6-1
clone_size: NA
d_call: TRBD1
j_call: TRBJ2-7
cdr3_nt: TGTGCCAGCAGGGGACAGGGGGCAGCCTACGAGCAGTACTTC
cdr3_aa: CASRGQGAAYEQYF

v_call: TRBV7-3
clone_size: NA
d_call: TRBD2
j_call: TRBJ2-1
cdr3_nt: TGTGCCAGCAGCTTACAGCGGGAGAGCTTCCACAATGAGCAGTTCTTC
cdr3_aa: CASSLQRESFHNEQFF

v_call: TRBV6-6
clone_size: NA
d_call: NA
j_call: TRBJ1-3
cdr3_nt: TGTGCCAGCAGCCCCACAGGGCGTAGGAACACCATATATTTT
cdr3_aa: CASSPTGRRNTIYF

v_call: TRBV6-5
clone_size: once
d_call: TRBD1
j_call: TRBJ1-1
cdr3_nt: TGTGCCAGCAGTTACCGAGGACAGGGCTTTTACACTGAAGCTTTCTTT
cdr3_aa: CASSYRGQGFYTEAFF

v_call: TRBV10-3
clone_size: NA
d_call: NA
j_call: TRBJ2-7
cdr3_nt: TGTGCCACTGAGACGGGGAGCTCCTACGAGCAGTACTTC
cdr3_aa: CATETGSSYEQYF

v_call: TRBV7-9
clone_size: NA
d_call: NA
j_call: TRBJ1-3
cdr3_nt: TGTGCCAGCAGCCCAAGTAGGGGCTCTGGAAACACCATATATTTT
cdr3_aa: CASSPSRGSGNTIYF

v_call: TRBV15
clone_size: NA
d_call: NA
j_call: TRBJ2-1
cdr3_nt: TGTGCCACCAGCAGAGAAAGAGGGACAACTTACAATGAGCAGTTCTTC
cdr3_aa: CATSRERGTTYNEQFF

v_call: TRBV4-2
clone_size: once
d_call: TRBD1
j_call: TRBJ1-2
cdr3_nt: TGTGCCAGCAACCTGTCCCCGGGACAGGGACAGAATGGCTACACCTTC
cdr3_aa: CASNLSPGQGQNGYTF

v_call: TRBV15
clone_size: NA
d_call: NA
j_call: TRBJ2-7
cdr3_nt: TGTGCCACCAGCAGAGAAGTTGGCGGGCAGTACTTC
cdr3_aa: CATSREVGGQYF

v_call: TRBV5-6
clone_size: NA
d_call: NA
j_call: TRBJ1-1
cdr3_nt: TGTGCCAACAGGACTGAAATGAACACTGAAGCTTTCTTT
cdr3_aa: CANRTEMNTEAFF

v_call: TRBV28
clone_size: once
d_call: TRBD1
j_call: TRBJ2-7
cdr3_nt: TGTGCCAGCAGCCCCTGGACAGGCCCCTACGAGCAGTACTTC
cdr3_aa: CASSPWTGPYEQYF

v_call: TRBV7-3
clone_size: NA
d_call: NA
j_call: TRBJ2-5
cdr3_nt: TGTGCCAGCAGCTCGGGAGCACAAGAGACCCAGTACTTC
cdr3_aa: CASSSGAQETQYF

v_call: TRBV30
clone_size: NA
d_call: TRBD1
j_call: TRBJ1-5
cdr3_nt: TGTGCCTGGGACAGGGCCTTCGGGCAGCCCCAGCATTTT
cdr3_aa: CAWDRAFGQPQHF

v_call: TRBV9
clone_size: NA
d_call: NA
j_call: TRBJ2-7
cdr3_nt: TGTGCCAGCAGCGTACGTCCAGGGTTCTACGAGCAGTACTTC
cdr3_aa: CASSVRPGFYEQYF

v_call: TRBV5-1
clone_size: NA
d_call: TRBD1
j_call: TRBJ1-2
cdr3_nt: TGCGCCAGCAGCTTGGCGACAGGGCTGAAGGGCTACACCTTC
cdr3_aa: CASSLATGLKGYTF